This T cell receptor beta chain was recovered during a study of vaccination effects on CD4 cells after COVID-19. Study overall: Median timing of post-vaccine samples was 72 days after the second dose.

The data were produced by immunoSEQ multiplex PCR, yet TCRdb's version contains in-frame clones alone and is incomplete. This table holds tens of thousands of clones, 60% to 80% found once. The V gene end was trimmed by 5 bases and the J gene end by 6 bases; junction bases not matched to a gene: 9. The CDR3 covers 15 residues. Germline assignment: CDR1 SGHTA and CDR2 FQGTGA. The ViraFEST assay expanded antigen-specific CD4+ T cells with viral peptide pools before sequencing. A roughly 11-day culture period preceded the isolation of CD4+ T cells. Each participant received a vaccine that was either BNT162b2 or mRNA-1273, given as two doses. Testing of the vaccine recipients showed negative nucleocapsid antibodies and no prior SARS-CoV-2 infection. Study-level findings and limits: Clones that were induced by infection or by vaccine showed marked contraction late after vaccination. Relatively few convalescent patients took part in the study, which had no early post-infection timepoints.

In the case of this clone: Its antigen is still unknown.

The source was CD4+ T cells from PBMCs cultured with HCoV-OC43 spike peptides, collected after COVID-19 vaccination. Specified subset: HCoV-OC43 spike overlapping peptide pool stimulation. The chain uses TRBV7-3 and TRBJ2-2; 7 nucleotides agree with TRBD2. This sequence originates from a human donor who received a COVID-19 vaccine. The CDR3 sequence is CASSPGTTESGELFF. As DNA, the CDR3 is TGTGCCAGCAGCCCCGGGACTACGGAATCCGGGGAGCTGTTTTTT.